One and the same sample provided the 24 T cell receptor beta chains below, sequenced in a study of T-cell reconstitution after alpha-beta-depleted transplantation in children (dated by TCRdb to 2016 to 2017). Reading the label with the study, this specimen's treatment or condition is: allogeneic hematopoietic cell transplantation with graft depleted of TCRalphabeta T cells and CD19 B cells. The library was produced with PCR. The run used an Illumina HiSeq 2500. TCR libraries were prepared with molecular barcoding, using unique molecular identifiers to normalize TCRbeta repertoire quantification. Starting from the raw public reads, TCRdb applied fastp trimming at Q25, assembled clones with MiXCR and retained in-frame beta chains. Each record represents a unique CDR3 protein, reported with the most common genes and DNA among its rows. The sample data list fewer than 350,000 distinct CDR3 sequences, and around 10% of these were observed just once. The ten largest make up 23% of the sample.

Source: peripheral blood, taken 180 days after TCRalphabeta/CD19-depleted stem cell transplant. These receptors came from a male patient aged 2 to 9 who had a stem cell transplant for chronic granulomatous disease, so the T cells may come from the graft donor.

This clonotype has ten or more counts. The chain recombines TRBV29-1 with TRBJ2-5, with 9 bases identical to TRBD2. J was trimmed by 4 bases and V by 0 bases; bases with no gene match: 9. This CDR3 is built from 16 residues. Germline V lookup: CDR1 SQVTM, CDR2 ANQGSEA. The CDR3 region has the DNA TGCAGCGTTGAAGATCGTGGCGGGGGGGCGGGAGAGACCCAGTACTTC. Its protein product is CSVEDRGGGAGETQYF. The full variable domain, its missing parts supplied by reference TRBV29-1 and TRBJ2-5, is SAVISQKPSRDICQRGTSLTIQCQVDSQVTMMFWYRQQPGQSLTLIATANQGSEATYESGFVIDKFPISRPNLTFSTLTVSNMSPEDSSIYLCSVEDRGGGAGETQYFGPGTRLLVL.

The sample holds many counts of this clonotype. The CDR3 here is CASSQDGGGASEQYF. CDR3 DNA sequence: TGCGCCAGCAGCCAAGACGGTGGCGGGGCCAGCGAGCAGTACTTC. This chain uses TRBV4-1 with TRBJ2-7, with D possibly being TRBD2 (6 bases). The germline CDR1 and CDR2 sequences are MGHRA and YSYEKL. With 0 bases removed from V and 6 bases from J, the gap between germline ends came to 15 bases. CDR3 size: 15 residues.

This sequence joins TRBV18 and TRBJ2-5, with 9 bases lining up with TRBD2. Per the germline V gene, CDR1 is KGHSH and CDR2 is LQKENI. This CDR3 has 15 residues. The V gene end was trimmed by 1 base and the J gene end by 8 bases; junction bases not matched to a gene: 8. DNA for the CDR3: TGTGCCAGCTCACCACTGCGGGGGGGCCAGGACACCCAGTACTTC. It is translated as CASSPLRGGQDTQYF.

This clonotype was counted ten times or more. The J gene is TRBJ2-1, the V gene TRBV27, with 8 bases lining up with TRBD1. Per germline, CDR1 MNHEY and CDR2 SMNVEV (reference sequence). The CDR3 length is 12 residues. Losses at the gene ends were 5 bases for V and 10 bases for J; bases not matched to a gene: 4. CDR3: CASSRQGLEQFF. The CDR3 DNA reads TGTGCCAGCAGTAGACAGGGGCTCGAGCAGTTCTTC.

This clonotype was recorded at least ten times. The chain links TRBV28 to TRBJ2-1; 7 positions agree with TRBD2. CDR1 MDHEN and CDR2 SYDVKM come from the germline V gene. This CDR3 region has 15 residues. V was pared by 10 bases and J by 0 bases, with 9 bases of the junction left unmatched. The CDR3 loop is CATHGGEVSYNEQFF. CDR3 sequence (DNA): TGTGCCACTCATGGGGGGGAGGTCTCCTACAATGAGCAGTTCTTC.

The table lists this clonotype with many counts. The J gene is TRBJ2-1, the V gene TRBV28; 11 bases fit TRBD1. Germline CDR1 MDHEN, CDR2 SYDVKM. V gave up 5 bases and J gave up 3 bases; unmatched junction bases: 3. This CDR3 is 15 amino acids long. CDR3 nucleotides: TGTGCCAGCAGTCGGACAGGGGGCTTCTACAATGAGCAGTTCTTC. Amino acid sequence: CASSRTGGFYNEQFF.

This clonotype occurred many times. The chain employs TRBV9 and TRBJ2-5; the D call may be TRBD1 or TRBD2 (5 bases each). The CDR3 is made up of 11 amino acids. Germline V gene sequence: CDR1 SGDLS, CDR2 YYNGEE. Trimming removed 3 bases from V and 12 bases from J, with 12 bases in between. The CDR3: CASSGGDAKYF. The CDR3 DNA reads TGTGCCAGCAGCGGAGGGGACGCGAAGTACTTC.

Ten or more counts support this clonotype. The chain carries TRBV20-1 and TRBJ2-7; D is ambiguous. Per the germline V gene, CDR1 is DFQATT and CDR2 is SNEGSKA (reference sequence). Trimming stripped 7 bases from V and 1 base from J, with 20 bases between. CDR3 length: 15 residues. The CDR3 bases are TGCAGTGGAAAACCCCCAACCACTCTTTCCTACGAGCAGTACTTC. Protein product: CSGKPPTTLSYEQYF.

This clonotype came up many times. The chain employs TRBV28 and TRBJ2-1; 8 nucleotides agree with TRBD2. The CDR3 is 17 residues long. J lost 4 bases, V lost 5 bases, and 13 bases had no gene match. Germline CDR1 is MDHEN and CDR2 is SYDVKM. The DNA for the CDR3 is TGTGCCAGCAGTCCCCCAAAGGTGGCGGGAGGTTACAATGAGCAGTTCTTC. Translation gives CASSPPKVAGGYNEQFF.

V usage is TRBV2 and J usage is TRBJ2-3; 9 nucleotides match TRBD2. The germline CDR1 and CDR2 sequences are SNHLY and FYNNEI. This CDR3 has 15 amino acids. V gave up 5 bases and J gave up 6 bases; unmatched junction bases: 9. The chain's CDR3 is CASSTSGLAIDTQYF. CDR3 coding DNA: TGTGCCAGCAGTACCTCGGGACTAGCAATCGATACGCAGTATTTT.

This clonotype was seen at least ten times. This chain's CDR3 is CASTTAGGPYTDTQYF. CDR3 nucleotides: TGCGCCAGCACCACCGCGGGGGGGCCGTACACAGATACGCAGTATTTT. The chain couples TRBV5-1 to TRBJ2-3; TRBD2 agrees at 9 bases. The V segment lost 6 bases and the J segment 2 bases; nucleotides outside the gene matches: 10. Germline values: CDR1 SGHRS, CDR2 YFSETQ. This CDR3 spans 16 amino acids. Full variable domain (rest looked up from reference TRBV5-1 and TRBJ2-3): KAGVTQTPRYLIKTRGQQVTLSCSPISGHRSVSWYQQTPGQGLQFLFEYFSETQRNKGNFPGRFSGRQFSNSRSEMNVSTLELGDSALYLCASTTAGGPYTDTQYFGPGTRLTVL.

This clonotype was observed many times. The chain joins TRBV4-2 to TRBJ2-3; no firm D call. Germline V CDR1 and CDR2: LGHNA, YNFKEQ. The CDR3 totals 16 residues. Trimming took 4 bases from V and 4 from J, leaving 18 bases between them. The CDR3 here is CASSPLASAAPDTQYF. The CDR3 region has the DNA TGTGCCAGCAGCCCTCTGGCGAGCGCCGCCCCAGATACGCAGTATTTT.

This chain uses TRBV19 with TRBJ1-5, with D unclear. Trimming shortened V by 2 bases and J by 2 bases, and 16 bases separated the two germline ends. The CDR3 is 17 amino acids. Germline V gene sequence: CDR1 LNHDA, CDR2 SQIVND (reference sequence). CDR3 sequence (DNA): TGTGCCAGTAGTATATTGGGTTGGCAGAGCGGCAATCAGCCCCAGCATTTT. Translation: CASSILGWQSGNQPQHF.

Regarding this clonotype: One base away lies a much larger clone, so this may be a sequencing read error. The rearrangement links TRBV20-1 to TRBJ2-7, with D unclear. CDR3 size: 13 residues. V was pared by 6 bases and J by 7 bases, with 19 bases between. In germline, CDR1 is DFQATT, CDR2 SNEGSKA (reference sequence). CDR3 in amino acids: CSAIHGPTSEQYF. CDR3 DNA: TGCAGTGCCATCCATGGTCCTACGTCAGAGCAGTACTTC.

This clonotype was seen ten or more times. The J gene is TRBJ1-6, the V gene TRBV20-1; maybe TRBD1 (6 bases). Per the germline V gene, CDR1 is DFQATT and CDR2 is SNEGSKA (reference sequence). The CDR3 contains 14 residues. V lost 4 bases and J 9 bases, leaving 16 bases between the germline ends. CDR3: CSAMLAGAGSPLHF. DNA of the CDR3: TGCAGTGCTATGTTAGCAGGGGCGGGTTCACCCCTCCACTTT.

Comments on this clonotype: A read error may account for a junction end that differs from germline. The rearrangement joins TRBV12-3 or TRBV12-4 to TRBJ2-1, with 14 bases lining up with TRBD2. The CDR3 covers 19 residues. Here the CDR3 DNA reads TGTACCAGCAGATTATGGGGACTAGCGGGAGCGGCCTTCAACAATGAGCAGTTCTTC. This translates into CTSRLWGLAGAAFNNEQFF.

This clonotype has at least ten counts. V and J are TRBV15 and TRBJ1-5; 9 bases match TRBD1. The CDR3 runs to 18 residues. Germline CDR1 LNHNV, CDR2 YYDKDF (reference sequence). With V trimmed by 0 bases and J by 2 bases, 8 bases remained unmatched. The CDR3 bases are TGTGCCACCAGCAGAGATATTTACCGGGACAGGGGCAATCAGCCCCAGCATTTT. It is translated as CATSRDIYRDRGNQPQHF.

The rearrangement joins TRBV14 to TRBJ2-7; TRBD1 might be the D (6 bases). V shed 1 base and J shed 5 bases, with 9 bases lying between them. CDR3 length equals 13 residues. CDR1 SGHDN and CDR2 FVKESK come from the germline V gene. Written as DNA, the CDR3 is TGTGCCAGCAGCCAAGGGGGGCGCCACGAGCAGTACTTC. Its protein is CASSQGGRHEQYF. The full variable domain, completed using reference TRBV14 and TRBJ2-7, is EAGVTQFPSHSVIEKGQTVTLRCDPISGHDNLYWYRRVMGKEIKFLLHFVKESKQDESGMPNNRFLAERTGGTYSTLKVQPAELEDSGVYFCASSQGGRHEQYFGPGTRLTVT.

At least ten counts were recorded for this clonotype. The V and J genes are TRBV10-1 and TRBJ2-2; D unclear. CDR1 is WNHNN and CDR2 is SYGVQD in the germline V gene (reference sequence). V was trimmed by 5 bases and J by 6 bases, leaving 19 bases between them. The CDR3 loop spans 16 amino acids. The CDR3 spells CASSNYMMGYAGELFF. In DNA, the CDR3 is TGCGCCAGCAGTAATTACATGATGGGGTATGCCGGGGAGCTGTTTTTT.

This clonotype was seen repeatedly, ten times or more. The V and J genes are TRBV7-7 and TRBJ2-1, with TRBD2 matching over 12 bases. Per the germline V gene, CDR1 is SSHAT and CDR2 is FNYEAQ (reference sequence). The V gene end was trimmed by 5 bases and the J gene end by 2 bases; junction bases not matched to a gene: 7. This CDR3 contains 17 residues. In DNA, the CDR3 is TGTGCCAGCAGCCCGGGGACTAGCGGGTTCGCCTACAATGAGCAGTTCTTC. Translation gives CASSPGTSGFAYNEQFF.

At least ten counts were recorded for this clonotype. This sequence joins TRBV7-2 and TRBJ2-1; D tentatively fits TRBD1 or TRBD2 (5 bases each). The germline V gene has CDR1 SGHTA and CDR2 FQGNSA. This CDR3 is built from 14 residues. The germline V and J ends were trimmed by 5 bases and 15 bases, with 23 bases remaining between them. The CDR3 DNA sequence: TGTGCCAGCAGCCGAGATCACCCTTGGGACCCGCGGTTCTTC. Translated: CASSRDHPWDPRFF.

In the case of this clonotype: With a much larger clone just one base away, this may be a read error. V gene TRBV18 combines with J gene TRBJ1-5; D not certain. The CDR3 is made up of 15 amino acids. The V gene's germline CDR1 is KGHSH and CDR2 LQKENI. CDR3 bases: TGTGCCAGCGCACCCAGTTTCGAGGGAAATCAGCCCCAGCATTTT. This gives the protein CASAPSFEGNQPQHF.

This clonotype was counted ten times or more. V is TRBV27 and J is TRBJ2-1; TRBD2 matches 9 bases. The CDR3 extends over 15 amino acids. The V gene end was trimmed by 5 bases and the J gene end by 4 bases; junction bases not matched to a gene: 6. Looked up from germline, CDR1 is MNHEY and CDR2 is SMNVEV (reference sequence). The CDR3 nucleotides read TGTGCCAGCAGTCTAAGACTAGCGGTTTACAATGAGCAGTTCTTC. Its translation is CASSLRLAVYNEQFF.

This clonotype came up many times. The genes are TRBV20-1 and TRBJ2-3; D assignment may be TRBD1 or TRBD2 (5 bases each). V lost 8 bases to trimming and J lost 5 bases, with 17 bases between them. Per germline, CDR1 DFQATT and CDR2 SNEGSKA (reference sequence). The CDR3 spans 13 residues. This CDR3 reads CSPLRDPGDTQYF. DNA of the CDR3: TGCAGTCCACTCCGGGACCCCGGAGATACGCAGTATTTT.